The clone carrying this T cell receptor (beta chain) was seen ten or more times. Losses at the gene ends were 4 bases for V and 3 bases for J; bases not matched to a gene: 3. Germline V gene lookup returns CDR1 SGHAT and CDR2 FQNNGV. The CDR3 contains 14 residues. The source of the sample is a study of T cells in Graves' hyperthyroidism and ophthalmopathy. TCR beta CDR3 region amplification was performed from RNA transcripts. The study used the HTBI primer set for a first-round RT-PCR of the TCR CDR3. TCRdb re-called the multiplex PCR reads with MiXCR, one entry per CDR3 protein. The data show more than 300,000 distinct CDR3 sequences, about 15% seen once.

The source of this sequence is a woman in her 30s with Graves' hyperthyroidism that later progressed to Graves' ophthalmopathy. This chain uses TRBV11-2 with TRBJ1-1; 9 bases match TRBD1. The source material was blood. The CDR3 DNA follows: TGTGCCAGCAGCTCACAGGGGGCCTACACTGAAGCTTTCTTT. It is translated as CASSSQGAYTEAFF.